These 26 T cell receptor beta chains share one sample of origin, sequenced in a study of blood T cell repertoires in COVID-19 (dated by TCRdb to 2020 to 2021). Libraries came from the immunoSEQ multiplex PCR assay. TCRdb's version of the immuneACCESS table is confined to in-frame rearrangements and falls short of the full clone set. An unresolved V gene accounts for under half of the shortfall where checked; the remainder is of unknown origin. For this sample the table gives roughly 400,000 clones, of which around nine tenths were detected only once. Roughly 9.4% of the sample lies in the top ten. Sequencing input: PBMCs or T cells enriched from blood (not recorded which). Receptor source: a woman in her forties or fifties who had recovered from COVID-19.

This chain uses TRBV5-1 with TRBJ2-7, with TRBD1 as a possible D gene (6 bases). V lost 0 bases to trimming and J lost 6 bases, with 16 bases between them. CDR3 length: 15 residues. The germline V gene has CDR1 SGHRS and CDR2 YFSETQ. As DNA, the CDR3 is TGCGCCAGCAGCTTGGCCGTGGGGGCAAGGGGCGAGCAGTACTTC. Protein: CASSLAVGARGEQYF.

The CDR3 here is CASSPEAGGHSPLHF. Here the CDR3 DNA reads TGTGCCAGCAGCCCGGAGGCGGGTGGCCATTCACCCCTCCACTTT. The chain links TRBV7-8 to TRBJ1-6; D is unresolved. This CDR3 spans 15 amino acids. The V gene lost 5 bases and the J gene lost 8 bases, with 16 bases spanning the gap. Per germline, CDR1 SGHVS and CDR2 FQNEAQ.

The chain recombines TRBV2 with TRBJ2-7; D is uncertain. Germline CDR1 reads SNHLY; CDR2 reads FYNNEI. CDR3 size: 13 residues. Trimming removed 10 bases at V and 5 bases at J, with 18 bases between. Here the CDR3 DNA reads TGTGCCACCTCAGACTCCGGGTGGGACGAGCAGTACTTC. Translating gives CATSDSGWDEQYF.

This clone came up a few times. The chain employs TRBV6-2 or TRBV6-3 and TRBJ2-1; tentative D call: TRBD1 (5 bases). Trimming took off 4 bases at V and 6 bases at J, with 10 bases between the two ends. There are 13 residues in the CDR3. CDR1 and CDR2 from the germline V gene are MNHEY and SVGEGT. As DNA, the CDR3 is TGTGCCAGCAGTTCGGTGGGGCTCAATGAGCAGTTCTTC. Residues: CASSSVGLNEQFF.

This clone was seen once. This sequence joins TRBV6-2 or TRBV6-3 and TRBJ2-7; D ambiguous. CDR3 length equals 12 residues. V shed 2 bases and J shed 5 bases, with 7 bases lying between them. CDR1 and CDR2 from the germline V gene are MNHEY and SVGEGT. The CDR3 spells CASSYPGNEQYF. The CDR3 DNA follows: TGTGCCAGCAGTTACCCCGGTAACGAGCAGTACTTC.

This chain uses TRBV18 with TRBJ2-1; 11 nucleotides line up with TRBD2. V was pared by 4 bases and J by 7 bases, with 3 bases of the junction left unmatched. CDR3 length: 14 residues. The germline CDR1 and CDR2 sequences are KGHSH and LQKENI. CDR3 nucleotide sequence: TGTGCCAGCTCACTTCGGACTAGCGGGAATGAGCAGTTCTTC. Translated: CASSLRTSGNEQFF. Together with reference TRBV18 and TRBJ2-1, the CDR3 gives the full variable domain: NAGVMQNPRHLVRRRGQEARLRCSPMKGHSHVYWYRQLPEEGLKFMVYLQKENIIDESGMPKERFSAEFPKEGPSILRIQQVVRGDSAAYFCASSLRTSGNEQFFGPGTRLTVL.

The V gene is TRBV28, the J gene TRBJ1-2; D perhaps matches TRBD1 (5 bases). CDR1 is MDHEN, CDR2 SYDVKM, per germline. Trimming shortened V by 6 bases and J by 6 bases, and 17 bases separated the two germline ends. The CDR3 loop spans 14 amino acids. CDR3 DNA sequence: TGTGCCAGCAGCTCGGTGGGGCGGGAAGATGGCTACACCTTC. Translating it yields CASSSVGREDGYTF.

CDR3 sequence (DNA): TGTGCCAGCAGTCAGGGGGCTGGCTATGGCTACACCTTC. Translated, it gives CASSQGAGYGYTF. The rearrangement links TRBV2 to TRBJ1-2, with TRBD1 matching over 8 bases. This CDR3 region has 13 residues. V shed 5 bases, J shed 4 bases, and the junction held 3 bases outside the gene matches. Germline assignment: CDR1 SNHLY and CDR2 FYNNEI.

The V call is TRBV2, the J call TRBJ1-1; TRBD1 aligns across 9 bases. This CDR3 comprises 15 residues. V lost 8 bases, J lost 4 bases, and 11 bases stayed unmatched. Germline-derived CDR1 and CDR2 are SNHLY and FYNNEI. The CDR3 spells CASLNLGQGVTEAFF. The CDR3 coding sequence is TGTGCCAGCTTAAACCTGGGACAGGGAGTCACTGAAGCTTTCTTT.

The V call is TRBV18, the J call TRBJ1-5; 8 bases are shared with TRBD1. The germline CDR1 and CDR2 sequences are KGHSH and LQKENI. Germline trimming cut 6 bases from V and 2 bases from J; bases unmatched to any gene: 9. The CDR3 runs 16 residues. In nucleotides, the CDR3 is TGTGCCAGCTCCCAGACAGGGGTGGGGGGCAATCAGCCCCAGCATTTT. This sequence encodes CASSQTGVGGNQPQHF. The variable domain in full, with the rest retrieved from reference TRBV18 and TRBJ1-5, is NAGVMQNPRHLVRRRGQEARLRCSPMKGHSHVYWYRQLPEEGLKFMVYLQKENIIDESGMPKERFSAEFPKEGPSILRIQQVVRGDSAAYFCASSQTGVGGNQPQHFGDGTRLSIL.

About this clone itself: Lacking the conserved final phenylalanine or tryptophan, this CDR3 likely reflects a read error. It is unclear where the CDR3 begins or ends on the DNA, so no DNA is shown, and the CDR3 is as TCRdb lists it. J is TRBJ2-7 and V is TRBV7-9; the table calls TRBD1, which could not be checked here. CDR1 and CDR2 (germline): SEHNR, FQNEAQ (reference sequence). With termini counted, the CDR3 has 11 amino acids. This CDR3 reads CASSIGGQGVL.

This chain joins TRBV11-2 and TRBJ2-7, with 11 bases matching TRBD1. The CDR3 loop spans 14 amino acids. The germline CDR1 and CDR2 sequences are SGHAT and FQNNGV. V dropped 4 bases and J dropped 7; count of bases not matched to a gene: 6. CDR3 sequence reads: CASSSGQGAREQYF. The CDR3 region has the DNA TGTGCCAGCAGCTCCGGACAGGGGGCGAGGGAGCAGTACTTC.

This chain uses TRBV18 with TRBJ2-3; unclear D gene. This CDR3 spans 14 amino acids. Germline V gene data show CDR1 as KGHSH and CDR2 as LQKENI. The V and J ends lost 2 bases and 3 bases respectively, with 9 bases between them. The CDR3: CASSPTTSTDTQYF. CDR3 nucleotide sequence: TGTGCCAGCTCACCAACAACATCAACAGATACGCAGTATTTT.

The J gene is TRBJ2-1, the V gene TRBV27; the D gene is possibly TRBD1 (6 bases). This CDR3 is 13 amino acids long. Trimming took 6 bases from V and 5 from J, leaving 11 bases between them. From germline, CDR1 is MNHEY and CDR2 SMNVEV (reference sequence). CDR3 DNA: TGTGCCAGCAGCTGGACAGCTAACAATGAGCAGTTCTTC. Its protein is CASSWTANNEQFF.

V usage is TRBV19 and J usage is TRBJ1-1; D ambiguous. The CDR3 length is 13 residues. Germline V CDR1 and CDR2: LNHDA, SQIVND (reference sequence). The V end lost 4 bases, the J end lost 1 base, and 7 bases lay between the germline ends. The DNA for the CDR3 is TGTGCCAGTAGTAACCGGGAGAACACTGAAGCTTTCTTT. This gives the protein CASSNRENTEAFF.

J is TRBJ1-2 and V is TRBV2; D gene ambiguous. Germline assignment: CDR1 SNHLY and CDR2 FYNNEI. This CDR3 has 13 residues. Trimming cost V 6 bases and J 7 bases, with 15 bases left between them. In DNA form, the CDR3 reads TGTGCCAGCAGCCCGAGCGGGCCAAGTGGCTACACCTTC. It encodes CASSPSGPSGYTF.

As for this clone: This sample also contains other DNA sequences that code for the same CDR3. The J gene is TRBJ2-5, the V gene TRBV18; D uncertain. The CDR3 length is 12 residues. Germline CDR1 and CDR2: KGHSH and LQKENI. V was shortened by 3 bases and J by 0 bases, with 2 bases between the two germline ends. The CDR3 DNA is TGTGCCAGCTCACCCTACCAAGAGACCCAGTACTTC. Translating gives CASSPYQETQYF.

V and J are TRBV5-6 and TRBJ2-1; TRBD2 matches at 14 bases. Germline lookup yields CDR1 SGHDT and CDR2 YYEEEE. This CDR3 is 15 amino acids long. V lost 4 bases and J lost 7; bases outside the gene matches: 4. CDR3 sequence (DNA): TGTGCCAGCAGCGGACTAGCGGGGGGTCGGAATGAGCAGTTCTTC. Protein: CASSGLAGGRNEQFF.

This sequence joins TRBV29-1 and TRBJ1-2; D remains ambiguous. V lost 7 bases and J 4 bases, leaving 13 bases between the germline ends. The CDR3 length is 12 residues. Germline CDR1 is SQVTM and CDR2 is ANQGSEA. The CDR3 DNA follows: TGCAGCGCCTCCGGGAAGAGCTATGGCTACACCTTC. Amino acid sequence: CSASGKSYGYTF.

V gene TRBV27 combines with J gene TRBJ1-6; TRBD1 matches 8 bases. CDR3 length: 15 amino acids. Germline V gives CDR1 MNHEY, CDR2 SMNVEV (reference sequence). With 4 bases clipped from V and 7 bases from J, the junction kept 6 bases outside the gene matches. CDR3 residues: CASSSPTGANSPLHF. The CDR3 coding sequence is TGTGCCAGCAGTTCCCCGACAGGGGCAAATTCACCCCTCCACTTT.

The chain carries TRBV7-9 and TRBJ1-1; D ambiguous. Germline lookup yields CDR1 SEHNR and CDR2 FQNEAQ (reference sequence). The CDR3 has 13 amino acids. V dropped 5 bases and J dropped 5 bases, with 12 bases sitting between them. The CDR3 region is CASSLPVRTEAFF. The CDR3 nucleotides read TGTGCCAGCAGCCTCCCCGTGCGGACTGAAGCTTTCTTT.

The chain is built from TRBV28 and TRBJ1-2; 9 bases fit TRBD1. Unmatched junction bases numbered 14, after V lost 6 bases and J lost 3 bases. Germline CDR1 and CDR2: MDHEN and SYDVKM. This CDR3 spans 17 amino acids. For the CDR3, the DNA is TGTGCCAGCAGCACTGAGGTCGGGACAGGGAACTACTATGGCTACACCTTC. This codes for CASSTEVGTGNYYGYTF.

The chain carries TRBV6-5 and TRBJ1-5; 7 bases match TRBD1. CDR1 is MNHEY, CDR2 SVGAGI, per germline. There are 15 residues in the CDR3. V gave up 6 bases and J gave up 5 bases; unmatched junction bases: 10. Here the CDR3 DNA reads TGTGCCAGCAGGGGGGGACAGCGAATCTATCAGCCCCAGCATTTT. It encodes CASRGGQRIYQPQHF.

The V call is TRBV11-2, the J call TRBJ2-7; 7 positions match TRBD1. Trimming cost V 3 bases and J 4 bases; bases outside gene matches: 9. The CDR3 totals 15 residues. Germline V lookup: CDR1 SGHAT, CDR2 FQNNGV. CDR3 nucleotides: TGTGCCAGCAGCTTGGGACCGACAGGGTGGTACGAGCAGTACTTC. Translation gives CASSLGPTGWYEQYF.

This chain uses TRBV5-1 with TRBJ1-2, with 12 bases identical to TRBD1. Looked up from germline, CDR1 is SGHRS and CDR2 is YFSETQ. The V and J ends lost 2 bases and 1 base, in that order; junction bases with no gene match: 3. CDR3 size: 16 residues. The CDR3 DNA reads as TGCGCCAGCAGCTTCGGGACAGGGGGCGGTAACTATGGCTACACCTTC. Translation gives CASSFGTGGGNYGYTF.

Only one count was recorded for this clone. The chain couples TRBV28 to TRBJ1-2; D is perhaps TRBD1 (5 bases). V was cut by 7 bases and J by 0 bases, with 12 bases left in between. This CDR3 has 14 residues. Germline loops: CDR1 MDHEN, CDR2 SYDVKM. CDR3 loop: CASNAPGANYGYTF. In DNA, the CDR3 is TGTGCCAGCAACGCCCCGGGGGCTAACTATGGCTACACCTTC.